This T cell receptor (beta chain) was documented in a study of OX40 agonist ivuxolimab in advanced cancers. At the level of the study: Participants, 70% to 90% male, averaged about 59 years of age, ranging from about 23 to 85.

On this clone: Other DNA sequences in this specimen translate into the identical CDR3.

The protocol was immunoSEQ multiplex PCR, while the TCRdb copy is restricted to in-frame clones and leaves out a portion. This sample has roughly 36,000 clones; around 74% occur once, and the top ten carry approximately 20%. Peripheral blood came from all dose cohorts at three timepoints. The specimen comprised CD4+ or CD8+ T cells sorted from blood, sampled in a trial of the OX40 agonist ivuxolimab. The clonotype comes from an adult with an advanced solid tumor such as melanoma, head and neck, liver or kidney cancer.

CDR3 residues: CSVEPGLNTEAFF. CDR3 sequence (DNA): TGCAGCGTTGAGCCAGGACTGAACACTGAAGCTTTCTTT. The rearrangement uses TRBV29-1 and TRBJ1-1; D unclear. The CDR3 has 13 residues. The germline V gene has CDR1 SQVTM and CDR2 ANQGSEA. V was clipped by 3 bases and J by 0 bases, with 8 bases between them.